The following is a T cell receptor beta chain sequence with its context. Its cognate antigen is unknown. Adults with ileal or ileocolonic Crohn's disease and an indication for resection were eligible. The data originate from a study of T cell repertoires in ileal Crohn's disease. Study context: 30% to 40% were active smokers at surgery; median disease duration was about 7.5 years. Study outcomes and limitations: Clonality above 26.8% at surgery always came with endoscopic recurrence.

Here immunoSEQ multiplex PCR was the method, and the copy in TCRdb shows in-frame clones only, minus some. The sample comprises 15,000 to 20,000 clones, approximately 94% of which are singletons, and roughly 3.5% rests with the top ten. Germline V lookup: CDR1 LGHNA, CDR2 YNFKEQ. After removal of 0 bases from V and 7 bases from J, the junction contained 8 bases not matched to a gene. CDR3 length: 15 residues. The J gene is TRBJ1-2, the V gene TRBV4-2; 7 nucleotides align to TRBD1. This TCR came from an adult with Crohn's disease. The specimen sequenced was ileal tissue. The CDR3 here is CASSQDFEGALGYTF. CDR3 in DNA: TGTGCCAGCAGCCAAGACTTCGAGGGGGCCCTTGGCTACACCTTC.